This T cell receptor beta chain was recorded in a study of cytomegalovirus exposure and HLA in healthy donors. Overall study findings and caveats: Most TCR sequences were uncommon, yet certain public TCRs appeared in many donors.

V was pared by 0 bases and J by 6 bases, with 14 bases between. The CDR3 sequence is 15 residues long. Germline CDR1 reads SGHDN; CDR2 reads FVKESK. Produced via immunoSEQ multiplex PCR; TCRdb's table is partial and in-frame only. The data show fewer than 200,000 clones, approximately 86% seen once. To note about this clone: Its antigen is currently unknown.

J is TRBJ1-1 and V is TRBV14; D is uncertain. The sequencing input was PBMCs. The receptor was derived from a man aged 25 to 40 in good health and CMV-seropositive. The CDR3 region is CASSQDRKFNAEAFF. As DNA, the CDR3 is TGTGCCAGCAGCCAAGATAGGAAGTTTAACGCTGAAGCTTTCTTT.